This T cell receptor (beta chain) comes out of a study of cytomegalovirus exposure and HLA in healthy donors. About the research overall: Genotyping showed 81% of 300 to 450 donors falling in the Caucasian-associated ancestry cluster.

PCR used 60 Vbeta primers and 13 Jbeta primers. Clones were read by immunoSEQ multiplex PCR, and TCRdb kept only the in-frame ones, dropping some. The sample includes around 130,000 clones, around 75% of them seen just once. Study-wide points: High specificity and sensitivity for cytomegalovirus status were reported for the classifier.

Sampled while nominally healthy, donors likely had unrecorded immune exposures. Remarks on this clone: Its cognate antigen is unknown.

The CDR3 sequence is 15 residues long. With V trimmed by 5 bases and J by 4 bases, 11 bases remained unmatched. Germline-derived CDR1 and CDR2 are SGHTA and FQGNSA. The chain has TRBV7-2 and TRBJ2-7; 7 positions match TRBD1. The sample comprised PBMCs. This TCR was recovered from a woman aged 25 to 39 in good health and CMV-seronegative. CDR3 protein: CASSRDRDPGYEQYV. The CDR3 coding sequence is TGTGCCAGCAGCCGAGACAGGGATCCAGGATACGAGCAGTACGTC.